This TCR beta chain comes out of a study of preoperative IRX-2 immunotherapy in early breast cancer. Generated by immunoSEQ multiplex PCR, the TCRdb table keeps only in-frame clones and is missing some. The data contain roughly 43,000 clones, less than 95% of them singletons. The CDR3 extends over 13 amino acids. V shed 0 bases and J shed 4 bases, with 9 bases lying between them. Germline V lookup: CDR1 GTSNPN, CDR2 SVGIG (reference sequence). Indicated treatment: preoperative locoregional IRX-2 cytokine immunotherapy. Patients received preoperative, locoregional IRX-2 cytokine immunotherapy in a phase Ib study.

The specimen comprised tumor tissue, sampled after IRX-2 immunotherapy. The rearrangement joins TRBV30 to TRBJ2-5; D gene uncertain. The sequence was collected from a human donor with breast cancer. DNA of the CDR3: TGTGCCTGGAGTGTAAGTTTAGGAGAGACCCAGTACTTC. Its protein is CAWSVSLGETQYF.